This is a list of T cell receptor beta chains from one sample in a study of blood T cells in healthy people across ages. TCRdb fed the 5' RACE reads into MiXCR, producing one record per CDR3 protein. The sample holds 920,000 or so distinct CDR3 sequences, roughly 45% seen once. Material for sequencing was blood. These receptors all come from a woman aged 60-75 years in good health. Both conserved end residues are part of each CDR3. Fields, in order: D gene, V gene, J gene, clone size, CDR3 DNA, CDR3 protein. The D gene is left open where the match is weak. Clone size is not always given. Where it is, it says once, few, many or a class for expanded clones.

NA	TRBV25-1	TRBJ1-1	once	TGTGCCAGCAGTGATGGGGGTCCAAAAGCTTTCTTT	CASSDGGPKAFF
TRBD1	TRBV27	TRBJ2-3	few	TGTGCCAGCAGTTCCTGGACAGGGCACACAGATACGCAGTATTTT	CASSSWTGHTDTQYF
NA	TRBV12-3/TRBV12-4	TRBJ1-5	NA	TGTGCCAGCAGTTTATACAGTGGGGGACAGCCCCAGCATTTT	CASSLYSGGQPQHF
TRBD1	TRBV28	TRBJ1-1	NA	TGTGCCAGCACGACAGGGTCGGCTGAAGCTTTCTTT	CASTTGSAEAFF
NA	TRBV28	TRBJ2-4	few	TGTGCCAGCAGTTACCAGGGGACCAAAAACATTCAGTACTTC	CASSYQGTKNIQYF
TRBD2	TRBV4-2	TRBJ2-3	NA	TGTACCAGCAGCCAAGTAGTCCGACTAGCGGGAGGGCCCGATACGCAGTATTTT	CTSSQVVRLAGGPDTQYF
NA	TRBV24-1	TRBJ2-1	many	TGTGCCACCAGTGATTTAGGGGCAGCAGCCCTCAATGAGCAGTTCTTC	CATSDLGAAALNEQFF
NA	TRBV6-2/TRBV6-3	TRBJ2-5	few	TGTGCCAGCAGTTACTCGATGATCCGAAGCGGGTCCCAAGAGACCCAGTACTTC	CASSYSMIRSGSQETQYF
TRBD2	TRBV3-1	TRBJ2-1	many	TGTGCCAGCAGCCCCGGACTAGCGGGAGCGAGTGAGCAGTTCTTC	CASSPGLAGASEQFF
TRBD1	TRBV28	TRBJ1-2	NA	TGTGCCAGCAGTTTTATAGGGACAGGGGATGGCTACACCTTC	CASSFIGTGDGYTF
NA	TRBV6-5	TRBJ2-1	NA	TGTACCAGCAGTTCCCCAGGACACCCCTCCTACAATGAGCAGTTCTTC	CTSSSPGHPSYNEQFF
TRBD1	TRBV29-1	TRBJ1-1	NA	TGCAGCGTCGTGGGACAGTTGATCACTGAAGCTTTCTTT	CSVVGQLITEAFF
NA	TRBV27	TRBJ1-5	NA	TGTGCCAGCAGTTTTTTGAGTAGTCTCCCCAATCAGCCCCAGCATTTT	CASSFLSSLPNQPQHF
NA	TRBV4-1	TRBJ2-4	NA	TGCGCCAGCAGCCAAGATAGAACCAAAAACATTCAGTACTTC	CASSQDRTKNIQYF
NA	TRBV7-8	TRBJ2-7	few	TGTGCCAGCAGCTTAATCGGCAGTACCCTAGGGGACGAGCAGTACTTC	CASSLIGSTLGDEQYF
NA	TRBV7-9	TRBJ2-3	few	TGTGCCAGCAACACAGGGGACTCCACAGATACGCAGTATTTT	CASNTGDSTDTQYF
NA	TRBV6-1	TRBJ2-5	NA	TGTGCCAGCAGGGGGACTGGAAGCGAATTCCAAGAGACCCAGTACTTC	CASRGTGSEFQETQYF
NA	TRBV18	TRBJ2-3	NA	TGTGCCAGCTCACCCGGGCCTCAACCGGATACGCAGTATTTT	CASSPGPQPDTQYF